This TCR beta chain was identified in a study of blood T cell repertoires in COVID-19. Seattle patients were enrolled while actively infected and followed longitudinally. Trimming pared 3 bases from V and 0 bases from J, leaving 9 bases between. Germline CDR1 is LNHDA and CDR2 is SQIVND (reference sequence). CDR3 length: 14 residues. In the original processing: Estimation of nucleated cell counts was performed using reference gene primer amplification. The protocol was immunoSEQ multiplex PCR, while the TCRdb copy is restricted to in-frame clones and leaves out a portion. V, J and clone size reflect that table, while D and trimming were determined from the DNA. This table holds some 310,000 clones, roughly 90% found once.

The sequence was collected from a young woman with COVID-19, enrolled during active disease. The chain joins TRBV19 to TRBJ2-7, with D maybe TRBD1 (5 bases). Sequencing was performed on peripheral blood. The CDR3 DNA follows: TGTGCCAGTAGTATCTCGGACAACTCCTACGAGCAGTACTTC. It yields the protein CASSISDNSYEQYF.